Given below is one T cell receptor beta chain in context. This specimen belongs to a study of cytomegalovirus exposure and HLA in healthy donors. The CDR3 spans 15 residues. J was trimmed by 3 bases and V by 2 bases; bases with no gene match: 7. Per germline, CDR1 LGHNA and CDR2 YNFKEQ. The primer mix had 60 Vbeta and 13 Jbeta primers. Assay used: immunoSEQ multiplex PCR; TCRdb lists only in-frame clones, some missing. The table includes about 120,000 clones, roughly three fifths detected once. The specimen was PBMCs. The rearrangement links TRBV4-2 to TRBJ2-7; 7 nucleotides agree with TRBD1. The TCR originated in a woman aged 40 to 55 in good health and CMV-seropositive. In DNA form, the CDR3 reads TGTGCCAGCAGCCAACATACAGGGGAAAGCTACGAGCAGTACTTC. Its protein product is CASSQHTGESYEQYF.